This note documents a single T cell receptor (beta chain) sequence. The data are from a study of blood T cell repertoires in COVID-19. In the study overall: Spain, Italy and the United States supplied samples that represented acute and convalescent COVID-19. PBMCs, B-cell-depleted T cells, or T cells provided the cDNA or gDNA that made up the material.

Per the original methods: Estimation of nucleated cell counts was performed using reference gene primer amplification. This table comes from immunoSEQ multiplex PCR, and its TCRdb copy is limited to in-frame clones, with some not included. That table is the source of V, J and clone size, and D and trimming were worked out from the DNA. The sample lists 250,000 to 300,000 clones, approximately 86% occurring once. V was pared by 4 bases and J by 6 bases, with 17 bases between. From germline, CDR1 is SGHRS and CDR2 YFSETQ. This CDR3 spans 15 amino acids. The receptor's source is a man in his thirties or forties with active or convalescent COVID-19. Sequenced: peripheral blood. The V call is TRBV5-1, the J call TRBJ2-1, with D tentatively TRBD1 (7 bases). CDR3 in amino acids: CASSSQGGGSNEQFF. CDR3 DNA sequence: TGCGCCAGCAGCAGTCAGGGGGGTGGGTCCAATGAGCAGTTCTTC.